One T cell receptor beta chain is described in this entry. What it recognizes is unknown. The source of the sample is a study of cytomegalovirus exposure and HLA in healthy donors. General observations from the study: The authors later found HLA-associated TCR beta chains more clonally expanded than equally common others.

The J segment lost 9 bases and the V segment lost 4 bases, leaving 7 bases of the junction unmatched. Per germline, CDR1 SGHVS and CDR2 FQNEAQ. This CDR3 is built from 15 residues. While unrecorded immune exposures were likely, the donors were nominally healthy when sampled. 60 Vbeta and 13 Jbeta primers were used in PCR. Here immunoSEQ multiplex PCR was the method, and the copy in TCRdb shows in-frame clones only, minus some. With about 160,000 clones in the sample, the ten largest clones hold roughly 2%. The sample comprised PBMCs. V is TRBV7-8 and J is TRBJ2-1, with TRBD2 identical over 12 bases. The sequence came from a man aged 25 to 45 in good health and CMV-seronegative. CDR3 coding DNA: TGTGCCAGCAGCTCCCGACTAGCGGGAGATGGTGAGCAGTTCTTC. Amino acids: CASSSRLAGDGEQFF. Using reference TRBV7-8 and TRBJ2-1 for the parts outside the CDR3, the full variable domain is GAGVSQSPRYKVAKRGQDVALRCDPISGHVSLFWYQQALGQGPEFLTYFQNEAQLDKSGLPSDRFFAERPEGSVSTLKIQRTQQEDSAVYLCASSSRLAGDGEQFFGPGTRLTVL.